These T cell receptor beta chains were read from a single sample in a study of tumor-infiltrating lymphocytes in primary liver carcinoma. Via MiXCR, TCRdb re-called the multiplex PCR reads, giving one row per CDR3 protein. Among more than 100,000 distinct CDR3 sequences listed, around 70% were seen once. Source material: tumor-adjacent normal liver tissue. The source of these receptors is a woman in her fifties or sixties with primary liver carcinoma and hepatitis B virus infection. Both conserved end residues are part of each CDR3. The order of the fields is CDR3 protein, CDR3 DNA, J gene, V gene, D gene, clone size. The D gene is left open where the match is weak. Clone size is shown for a subset of rows, as once, few, many or a class of expanded clone.

CASSDPGGRPQHF TGTGCCAGCAGTGACCCCGGGGGAAGGCCCCAGCATTTT TRBJ1-5 TRBV6-1 - many
CASSRSGSRDKQYF TGCGCCAGCAGTCGTAGCGGGAGTAGAGACAAGCAGTACTTC TRBJ2-7 TRBV4-1 TRBD2 once
CSAPDRGGTDTQYF TGCAGCGCCCCGGACAGGGGGGGAACAGATACGCAGTATTTT TRBJ2-3 TRBV29-1 TRBD1 many
CISSRLDRDKAQYF TGTATCAGCAGCCGATTGGACAGGGATAAGGCCCAGTACTTC TRBJ2-5 TRBV11-2 TRBD1 -
CASSQELARGDEQFF TGTGCCAGCAGCCAAGAACTAGCGCGCGGGGATGAGCAGTTCTTC TRBJ2-1 TRBV4-2 TRBD2 many
CASSKLPPAGADSYEQYF TGTGCCAGCAGTAAACTCCCTCCCGCAGGGGCGGACTCCTACGAGCAGTACTTC TRBJ2-7 TRBV6-5 - many
CASSLVVPSGYNEQFF TGTGCCAGCAGCTTAGTGGTGCCTAGCGGCTACAATGAGCAGTTCTTC TRBJ2-1 TRBV12-3/TRBV12-4 TRBD2 many
CASSLRTINIQHF TGTGCCAGCAGTTTAAGGACTATAAACATTCAGCACTTC TRBJ2-4 TRBV28 - -
CASSYMDSYDQYF TGTGCCAGCAGTTACATGGACTCCTACGATCAGTACTTC TRBJ2-7 TRBV6-6 - -
CASSVSGPGDEQFF TGTGCCAGCAGTGTTAGCGGGCCTGGAGATGAGCAGTTCTTC TRBJ2-1 TRBV12-3/TRBV12-4 TRBD2 many
CSVEGDRNKEQSF TGCAGCGTTGAGGGAGACAGGAACAAAGAGCAGTCCTTC TRBJ2-1 TRBV29-1 - -
CASRFHSGAESYEHYF TGTGCCAGCAGATTTCATAGCGGGGCCGAATCCTACGAGCACTACTTC TRBJ2-7 TRBV6-5 TRBD2 -
CTSSVGLPTDTQYF TGCACCAGCAGCGTGGGGCTTCCCACAGATACGCAGTATTTT TRBJ2-3 TRBV11-2 - -
CASSLAAPTGGFYEQYF TGTGCCAGCAGCTTAGCAGCTCCGACAGGGGGCTTCTACGAGCAGTACTTC TRBJ2-7 TRBV11-1 TRBD1 -
CTTRAGDSYNEQFF TGTACCACCAGGGCGGGGGATTCCTACAATGAGCAGTTCTTC TRBJ2-1 TRBV6-1 TRBD2 few
CASSSGGAANEKLFF TGCGCAAGCAGCTCAGGGGGTGCAGCTAATGAAAAACTGTTTTTT TRBJ1-4 TRBV5-1 TRBD1 -
CAIRPTLTSGFDDQFF TGTGCCATCAGGCCCACCCTCACTAGCGGGTTCGATGATCAGTTCTTC TRBJ2-1 TRBV6-5 TRBD2 once
CANSFRGARTMGNEQFF TGTGCCAACAGCTTCCGGGGGGCGCGGACCATGGGCAATGAGCAGTTTTTT TRBJ2-1 TRBV11-3 - -
CAGSSLGRSEEYF TGTGCCGGCAGTTCCCTCGGACGGAGTGAGGAGTACTTC TRBJ2-7 TRBV6-6 - -
CAWKGGWGRTGHLGANVLTF TGTGCCTGGAAGGGGGGCTGGGGTAGGACAGGCCATCTTGGGGCCAACGTCCTGACTTTC TRBJ2-6 TRBV30 - -
CAIKGLASKTGELFF TGTGCAATCAAAGGGCTAGCGTCGAAGACCGGGGAGCTGTTTTTT TRBJ2-2 TRBV12-3/TRBV12-4 - -
CASGLGGTHTGELLF TGTGCCAGTGGCTTAGGAGGGACACACACCGGGGAGCTGCTTTTT TRBJ2-2 TRBV11-2 - -
CANSLGGRNEKLFF TGTGCTAACAGTTTGGGAGGGCGCAATGAAAAACTGTTTTTT TRBJ1-4 TRBV28 - -
CASSFKRGTSYEPYF TGTGCCAGCAGCTTCAAACGGGGAACCTCCTACGAGCCGTACTTC TRBJ2-7 TRBV11-2 - -
CASSLSLADVAKNIQYF TGTGCCAGCAGTCTGTCCCTGGCGGACGTAGCCAAAAACATTCAGTACTTC TRBJ2-4 TRBV28 - many
CASSLVFGSRNIQYF TGTGCCAGCAGCCTCGTGTTCGGGAGTCGGAACATTCAGTACTTC TRBJ2-4 TRBV7-3 - -
CAIIRGGVDTEAFF TGTGCCATCATCAGAGGCGGTGTAGATACTGAAGCTTTCTTT TRBJ1-1 TRBV6-6 - -
CASRTPGKAETQYF TGCGCCAGCAGGACTCCGGGCAAAGCGGAGACCCAGTACTTC TRBJ2-5 TRBV5-1 - few
CNAEGGRNNEQFF TGTAACGCTGAGGGGGGCAGGAACAATGAGCAGTTCTTC TRBJ2-1 TRBV29-1 - -
CSVSGRGITDTQYF TGCAGCGTGTCGGGGCGGGGGATCACAGATACGCAGTATTTT TRBJ2-3 TRBV29-1 TRBD2 many
CASSQGGTGTYPGEETQYF TGTGCCAGCAGCCAAGGAGGAACAGGGACCTATCCTGGGGAAGAGACCCAGTACTTC TRBJ2-5 TRBV4-2 - -
CASSRGGLSVQETQYF TGTGCTAGCAGTCGTGGTGGACTGTCCGTTCAAGAGACCCAGTACTTC TRBJ2-5 TRBV5-4 - -
CTSSPTENEQFF TGTACCAGCAGCCCCACTGAGAATGAGCAGTTCTTC TRBJ2-1 TRBV11-2 - -
CASDIDRRPDTQYF TGTGCTAGTGATATAGACAGGCGGCCAGATACGCAGTATTTT TRBJ2-3 TRBV12-5 - -
CASNAVSRELFF TGTGCCAGCAATGCGGTTAGCAGGGAGTTGTTTTTT TRBJ2-2 TRBV6-1 - -
CASSETGERGHTF TGTGCCAGTAGTGAAACAGGGGAGCGCGGCCACACCTTC TRBJ1-2 TRBV6-2/TRBV6-3 TRBD1 -
CASGQESPSGRVGPGNIQYF TGTGCCAGCGGCCAAGAATCCCCCAGCGGGAGGGTAGGGCCAGGAAACATTCAGTACTTC TRBJ2-4 TRBV4-2 TRBD2 -
CASSWRGEGTYNDQFF TGTGCCAGCAGCTGGAGGGGGGAGGGGACTTACAATGATCAGTTCTTC TRBJ2-1 TRBV11-2 - -
CASSDRGLAGGPPYEQYF TGTGCCAGCAGTGACCGGGGTTTAGCGGGAGGGCCTCCCTACGAGCAGTACTTC TRBJ2-7 TRBV28 TRBD2 many
CASGSEERASTDTQYF TGTGCCAGTGGGTCGGAAGAGAGGGCTAGCACAGATACGCAATATTTT TRBJ2-3 TRBV5-6 - -
CASSPPRLAGPYEQYF TGTGCCAGCAGTCCCCCCCGACTAGCGGGACCCTACGAGCAGTACTTC TRBJ2-7 TRBV28 TRBD2 -
CASSPGLVDPDTQYF TGTGCCAGCAGTCCTGGACTAGTGGACCCAGATACGCAGTATTTT TRBJ2-3 TRBV11-2 TRBD2 -
CASSLASPSYKQYF TGCGCCAGCAGTTTGGCCAGTCCCTCCTACAAGCAGTACTTC TRBJ2-7 TRBV12-3/TRBV12-4 - -
CAISLAGQAITDTQHF TGTGCCATCAGCTTAGCCGGACAGGCGATCACAGATACACAGCATTTT TRBJ1-5 TRBV11-2 TRBD1 once
CASRELHPNSLLHF TGTGCCAGCAGGGAACTACACCCAAATTCACTCCTCCACTTT TRBJ1-6 TRBV2 - -
CSVRDTGELLF TGCAGCGTCCGAGACACCGGGGAGCTGCTTTTT TRBJ2-2 TRBV29-1 - -
CASSSAGYDHTF TGTGCCAGCAGCTCGGCAGGATATGACCACACCTTC TRBJ1-2 TRBV5-6 - once
CASIGYGRFKSGNTIYF TGTGCCAGCATCGGATATGGACGATTTAAAAGTGGAAACACCATATATTTT TRBJ1-3 TRBV6-6 - -
CASSHIGSPGGYTF TGCGCCAGCAGCCACATAGGGTCGCCCGGTGGCTACACCTTC TRBJ1-2 TRBV4-1 - many
CASSPRLADFTDTQYF TGTGCCAGCTCACCCCGACTAGCGGATTTCACAGATACGCAGTATTTT TRBJ2-3 TRBV18 TRBD2 few
CVSSATGITEQYF TGTGTCAGCAGTGCAACCGGGATTACCGAGCAGTACTTC TRBJ2-7 TRBV6-1 - -
CVSSLVGQGHQPRHF TGTGTCAGCAGCTTAGTGGGACAGGGTCATCAGCCCCGGCATTTT TRBJ1-5 TRBV7-9 TRBD1 -
CASSQDTNKAEFYF TGCGCCAGCAGCCAAGATACCAACAAAGCTGAGTTTTATTTT TRBJ1-3 TRBV4-1 - -
CASSIQQGYDGELFF TGCGCCAGCAGCATCCAACAGGGTTACGACGGGGAGCTGTTTTTT TRBJ2-2 TRBV5-1 - many